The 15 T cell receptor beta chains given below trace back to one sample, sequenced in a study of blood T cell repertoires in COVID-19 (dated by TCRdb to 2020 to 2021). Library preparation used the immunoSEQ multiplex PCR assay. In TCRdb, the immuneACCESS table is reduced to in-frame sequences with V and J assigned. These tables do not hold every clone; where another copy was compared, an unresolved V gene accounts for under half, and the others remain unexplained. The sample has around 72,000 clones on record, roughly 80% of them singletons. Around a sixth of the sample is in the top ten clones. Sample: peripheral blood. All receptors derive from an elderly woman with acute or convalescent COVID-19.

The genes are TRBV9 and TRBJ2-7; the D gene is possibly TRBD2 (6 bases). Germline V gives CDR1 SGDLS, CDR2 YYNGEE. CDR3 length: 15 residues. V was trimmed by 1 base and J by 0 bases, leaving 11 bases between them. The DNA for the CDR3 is TGTGCCAGCAGCGTATATGACGGGAGCTCCTACGAGCAGTACTTC. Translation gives CASSVYDGSSYEQYF.

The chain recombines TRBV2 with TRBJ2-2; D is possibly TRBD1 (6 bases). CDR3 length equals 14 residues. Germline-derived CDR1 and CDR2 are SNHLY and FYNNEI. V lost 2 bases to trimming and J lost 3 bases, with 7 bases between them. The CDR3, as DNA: TGTGCCAGCAGTGAACAGGGGTACACCGGGGAGCTGTTTTTT. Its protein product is CASSEQGYTGELFF. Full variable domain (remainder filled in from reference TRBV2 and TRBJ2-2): EPEVTQTPSHQVTQMGQEVILRCVPISNHLYFYWYRQILGQKVEFLVSFYNNEISEKSEIFDDQFSVERPDGSNFTLKIRSTKLEDSAMYFCASSEQGYTGELFFGEGSRLTVL.

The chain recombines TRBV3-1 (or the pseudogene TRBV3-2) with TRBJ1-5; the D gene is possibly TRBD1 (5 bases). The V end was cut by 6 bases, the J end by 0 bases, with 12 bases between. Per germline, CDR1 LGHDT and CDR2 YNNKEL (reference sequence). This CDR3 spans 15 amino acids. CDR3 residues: CASRAAGGSNQPQHF. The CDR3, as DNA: TGTGCCAGCAGGGCGGCGGGGGGTAGCAATCAGCCCCAGCATTTT.

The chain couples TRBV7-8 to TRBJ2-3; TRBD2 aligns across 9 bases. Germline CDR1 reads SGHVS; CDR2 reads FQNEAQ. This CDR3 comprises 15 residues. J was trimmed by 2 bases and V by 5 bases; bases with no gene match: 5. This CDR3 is CASSPLAGLTDTQYF. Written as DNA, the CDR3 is TGTGCCAGCAGCCCACTAGCGGGCCTCACAGATACGCAGTATTTT.

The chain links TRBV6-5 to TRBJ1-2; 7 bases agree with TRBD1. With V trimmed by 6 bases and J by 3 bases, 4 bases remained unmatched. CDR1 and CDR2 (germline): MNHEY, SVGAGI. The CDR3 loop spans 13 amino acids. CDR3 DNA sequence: TGTGCCAGCAGGACAGGGCACGACTATGGCTACACCTTC. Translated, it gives CASRTGHDYGYTF.

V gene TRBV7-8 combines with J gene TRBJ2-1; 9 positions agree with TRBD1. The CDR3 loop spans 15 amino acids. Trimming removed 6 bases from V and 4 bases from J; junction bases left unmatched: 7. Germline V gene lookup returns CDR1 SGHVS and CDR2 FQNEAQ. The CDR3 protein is CASRTNRGHYNEQFF. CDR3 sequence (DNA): TGTGCCAGCAGGACTAACAGGGGGCATTACAATGAGCAGTTCTTC.

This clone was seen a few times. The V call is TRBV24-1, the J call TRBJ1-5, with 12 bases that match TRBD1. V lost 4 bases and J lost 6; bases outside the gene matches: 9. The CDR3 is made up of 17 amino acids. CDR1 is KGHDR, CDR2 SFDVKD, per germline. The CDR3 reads CATSESNRDRGRQPQHF. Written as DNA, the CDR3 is TGTGCCACCAGTGAATCCAACCGGGACAGGGGGCGTCAGCCCCAGCATTTT.

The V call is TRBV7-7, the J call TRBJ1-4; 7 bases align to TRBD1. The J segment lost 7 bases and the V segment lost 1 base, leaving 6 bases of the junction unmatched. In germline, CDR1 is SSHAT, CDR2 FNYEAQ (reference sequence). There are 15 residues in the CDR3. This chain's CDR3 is CASSLGQGGSEKLFF. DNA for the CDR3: TGTGCCAGCAGCTTAGGACAGGGAGGTAGTGAAAAACTGTTTTTT.

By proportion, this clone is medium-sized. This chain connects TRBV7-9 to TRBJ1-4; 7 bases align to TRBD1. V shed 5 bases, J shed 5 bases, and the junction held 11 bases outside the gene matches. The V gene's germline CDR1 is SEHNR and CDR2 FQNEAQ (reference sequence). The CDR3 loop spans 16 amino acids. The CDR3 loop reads CASSASHRGANEKLFF. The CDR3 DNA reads TGTGCCAGCAGCGCAAGCCACAGGGGAGCGAATGAAAAACTGTTTTTT.

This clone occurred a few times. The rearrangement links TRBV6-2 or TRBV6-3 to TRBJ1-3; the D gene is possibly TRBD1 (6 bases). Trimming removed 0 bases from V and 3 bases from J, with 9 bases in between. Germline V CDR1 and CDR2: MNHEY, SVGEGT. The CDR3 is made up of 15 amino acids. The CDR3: CASSYSRDIGNTIYF. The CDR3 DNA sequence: TGTGCCAGCAGTTACTCTCGGGACATTGGAAACACCATATATTTT.

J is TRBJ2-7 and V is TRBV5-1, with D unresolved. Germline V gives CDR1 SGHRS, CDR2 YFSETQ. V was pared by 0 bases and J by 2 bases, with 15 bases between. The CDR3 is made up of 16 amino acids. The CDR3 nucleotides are TGCGCCAGCAGCTTGGGAGCAGGCGTTCTCGCCTACGAGCAGTACTTC. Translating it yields CASSLGAGVLAYEQYF.

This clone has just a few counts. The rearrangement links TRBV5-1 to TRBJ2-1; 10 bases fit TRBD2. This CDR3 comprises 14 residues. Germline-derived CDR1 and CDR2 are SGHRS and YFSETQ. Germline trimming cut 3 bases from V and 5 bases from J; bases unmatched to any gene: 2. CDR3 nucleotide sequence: TGCGCCAGCAGCTCTAGCGGGGGTGACAATGAGCAGTTCTTC. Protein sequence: CASSSSGGDNEQFF.

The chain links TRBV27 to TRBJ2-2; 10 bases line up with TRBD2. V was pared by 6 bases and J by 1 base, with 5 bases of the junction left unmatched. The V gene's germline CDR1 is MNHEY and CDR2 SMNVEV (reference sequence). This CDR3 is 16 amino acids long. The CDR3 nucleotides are TGTGCCAGCAGGGGACGACTAGCGGGGAACACCGGGGAGCTGTTTTTT. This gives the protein CASRGRLAGNTGELFF.

This CDR3 is CASSHLTGYDQPQHF. CDR3 sequence (DNA): TGCGCCAGCAGCCACCTCACAGGGTATGATCAGCCCCAGCATTTT. This rearrangement joins TRBV4-1 to TRBJ1-5, with D possibly TRBD1 on 6 matching bases. V lost 3 bases and J lost 5, with 14 bases in between. This CDR3 is 15 amino acids long. CDR1 is MGHRA and CDR2 is YSYEKL in the germline V gene.

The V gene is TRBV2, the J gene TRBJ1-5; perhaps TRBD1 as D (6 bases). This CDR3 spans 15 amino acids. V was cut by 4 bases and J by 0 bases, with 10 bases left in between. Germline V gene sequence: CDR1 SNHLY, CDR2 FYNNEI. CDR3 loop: CASSGQANSNQPQHF. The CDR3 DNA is TGTGCCAGCAGTGGACAGGCTAATAGCAATCAGCCCCAGCATTTT.